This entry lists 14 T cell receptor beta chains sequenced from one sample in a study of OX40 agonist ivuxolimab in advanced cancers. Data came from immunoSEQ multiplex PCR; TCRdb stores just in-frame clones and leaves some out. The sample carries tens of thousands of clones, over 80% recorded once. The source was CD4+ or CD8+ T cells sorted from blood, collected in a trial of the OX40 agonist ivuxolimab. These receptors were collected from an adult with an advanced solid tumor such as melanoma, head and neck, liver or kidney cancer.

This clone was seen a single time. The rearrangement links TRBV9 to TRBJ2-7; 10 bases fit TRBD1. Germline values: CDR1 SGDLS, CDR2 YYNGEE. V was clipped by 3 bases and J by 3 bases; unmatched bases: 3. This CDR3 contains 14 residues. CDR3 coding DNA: TGTGCCAGCAGCGAAGGGGACAGGGGCTACGAGCAGTACTTC. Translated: CASSEGDRGYEQYF.

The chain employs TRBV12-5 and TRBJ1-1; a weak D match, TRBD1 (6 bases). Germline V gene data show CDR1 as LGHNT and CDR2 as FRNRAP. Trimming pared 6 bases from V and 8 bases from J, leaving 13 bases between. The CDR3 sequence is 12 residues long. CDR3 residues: CASGFDRKEAFF. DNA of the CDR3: TGTGCTAGTGGCTTTGACAGGAAGGAAGCTTTCTTT.

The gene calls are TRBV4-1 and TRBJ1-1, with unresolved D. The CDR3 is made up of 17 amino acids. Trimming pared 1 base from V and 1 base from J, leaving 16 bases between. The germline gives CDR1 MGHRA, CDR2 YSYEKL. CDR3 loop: CASSQGLRGQRNTEAFF. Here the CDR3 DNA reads TGCGCCAGCAGCCAAGGTCTTCGAGGGCAACGGAACACTGAAGCTTTCTTT.

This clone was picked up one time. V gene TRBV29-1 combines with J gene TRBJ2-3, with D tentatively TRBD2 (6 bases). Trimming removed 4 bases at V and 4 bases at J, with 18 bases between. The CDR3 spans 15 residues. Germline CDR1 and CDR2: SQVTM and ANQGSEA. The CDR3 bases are TGCAGCGTTGTAGCAGGGAGGAGACGAGCAGATACGCAGTATTTT. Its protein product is CSVVAGRRRADTQYF.

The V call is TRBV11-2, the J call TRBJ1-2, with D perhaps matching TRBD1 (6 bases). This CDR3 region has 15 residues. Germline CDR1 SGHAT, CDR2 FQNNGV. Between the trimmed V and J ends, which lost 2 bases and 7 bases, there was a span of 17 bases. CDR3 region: CASSLSGDQGFGYTF. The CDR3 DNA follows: TGTGCCAGCAGCTTAAGCGGGGACCAGGGGTTTGGCTACACCTTC.

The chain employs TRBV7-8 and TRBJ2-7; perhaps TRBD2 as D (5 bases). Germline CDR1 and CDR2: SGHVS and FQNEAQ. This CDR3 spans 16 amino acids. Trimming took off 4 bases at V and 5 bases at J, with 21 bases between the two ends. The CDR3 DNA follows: TGTGCCAGCAGCTCTTCGGGATCCCGCCCCCCCCACGAGCAGTACTTC. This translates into CASSSSGSRPPHEQYF.

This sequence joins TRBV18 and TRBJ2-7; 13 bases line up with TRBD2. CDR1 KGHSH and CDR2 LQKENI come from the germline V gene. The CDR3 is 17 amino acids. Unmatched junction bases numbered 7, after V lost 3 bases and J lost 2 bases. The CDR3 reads CASSPRTSGSLTYEQYF. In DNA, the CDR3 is TGTGCCAGCTCACCCCGGACTAGCGGGAGTCTCACCTACGAGCAGTACTTC. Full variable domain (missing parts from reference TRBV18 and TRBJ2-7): NAGVMQNPRHLVRRRGQEARLRCSPMKGHSHVYWYRQLPEEGLKFMVYLQKENIIDESGMPKERFSAEFPKEGPSILRIQQVVRGDSAAYFCASSPRTSGSLTYEQYFGPGTRLTVT.

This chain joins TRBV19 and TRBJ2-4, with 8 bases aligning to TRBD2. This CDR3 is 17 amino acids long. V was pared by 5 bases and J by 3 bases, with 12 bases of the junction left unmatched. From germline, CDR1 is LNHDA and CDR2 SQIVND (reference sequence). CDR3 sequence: CASSLQGTTSGKNIQYF. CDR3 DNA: TGTGCCAGTAGTCTACAGGGTACTACTAGCGGCAAAAACATTCAGTACTTC.

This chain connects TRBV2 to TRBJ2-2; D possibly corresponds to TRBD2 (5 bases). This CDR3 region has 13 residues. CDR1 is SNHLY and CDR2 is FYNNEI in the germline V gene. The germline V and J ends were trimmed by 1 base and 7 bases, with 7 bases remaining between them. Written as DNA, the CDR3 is TGTGCCAGCAGTGAAGAGAGGGACGGGGAGCTGTTTTTT. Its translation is CASSEERDGELFF.

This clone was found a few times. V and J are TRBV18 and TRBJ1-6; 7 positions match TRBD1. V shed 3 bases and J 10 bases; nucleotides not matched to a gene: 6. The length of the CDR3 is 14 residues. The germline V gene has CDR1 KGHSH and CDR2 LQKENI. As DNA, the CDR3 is TGTGCCAGCTCACCGGGACAGTCAAGGTCACCCCTCCACTTT. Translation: CASSPGQSRSPLHF.

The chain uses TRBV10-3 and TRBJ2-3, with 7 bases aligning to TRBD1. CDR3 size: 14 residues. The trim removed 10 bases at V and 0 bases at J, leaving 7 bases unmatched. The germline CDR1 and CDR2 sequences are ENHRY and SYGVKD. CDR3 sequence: CASHRDRSTDTQYF. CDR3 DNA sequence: TGTGCCAGCCACCGGGACAGAAGCACAGATACGCAGTATTTT.

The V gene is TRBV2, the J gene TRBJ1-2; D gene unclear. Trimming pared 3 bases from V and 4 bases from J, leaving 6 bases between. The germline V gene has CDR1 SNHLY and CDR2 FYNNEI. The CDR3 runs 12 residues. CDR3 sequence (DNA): TGTGCCAGCAGTGAGAACCCCTATGGCTACACCTTC. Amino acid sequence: CASSENPYGYTF.

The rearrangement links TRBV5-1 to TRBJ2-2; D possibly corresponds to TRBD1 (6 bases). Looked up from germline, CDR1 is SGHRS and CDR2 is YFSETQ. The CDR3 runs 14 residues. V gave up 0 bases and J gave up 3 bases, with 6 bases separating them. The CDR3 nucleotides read TGCGCCAGCAGCTTGGGACAGGACACCGGGGAGCTGTTTTTT. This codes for CASSLGQDTGELFF.

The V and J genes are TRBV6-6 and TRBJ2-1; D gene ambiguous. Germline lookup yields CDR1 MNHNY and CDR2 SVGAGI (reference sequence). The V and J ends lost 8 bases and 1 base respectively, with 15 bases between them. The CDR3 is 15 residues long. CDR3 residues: CASGSFTLSYNEQFF. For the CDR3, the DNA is TGTGCCAGCGGGTCCTTCACGTTGTCCTACAATGAGCAGTTCTTC.